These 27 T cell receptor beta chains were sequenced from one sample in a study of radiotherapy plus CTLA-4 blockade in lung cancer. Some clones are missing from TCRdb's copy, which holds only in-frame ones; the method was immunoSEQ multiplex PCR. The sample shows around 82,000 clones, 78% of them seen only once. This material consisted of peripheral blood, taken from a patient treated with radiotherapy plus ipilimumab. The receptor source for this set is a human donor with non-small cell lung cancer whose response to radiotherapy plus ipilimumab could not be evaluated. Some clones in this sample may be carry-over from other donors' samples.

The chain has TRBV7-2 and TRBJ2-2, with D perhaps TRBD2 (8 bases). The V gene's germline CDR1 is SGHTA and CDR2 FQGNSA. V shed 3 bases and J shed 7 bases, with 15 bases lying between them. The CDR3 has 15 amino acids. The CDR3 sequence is CASSFNRGLGGELFF. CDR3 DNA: TGTGCCAGCAGCTTCAACAGGGGACTAGGCGGGGAGCTGTTTTTT.

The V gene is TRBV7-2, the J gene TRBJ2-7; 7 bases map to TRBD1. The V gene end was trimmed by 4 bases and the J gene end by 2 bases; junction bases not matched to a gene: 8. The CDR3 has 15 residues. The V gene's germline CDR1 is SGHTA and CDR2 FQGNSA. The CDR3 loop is CASSSRTGLPYEQYF. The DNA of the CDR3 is TGTGCCAGCAGCTCTCGGACAGGACTTCCCTACGAGCAGTACTTC.

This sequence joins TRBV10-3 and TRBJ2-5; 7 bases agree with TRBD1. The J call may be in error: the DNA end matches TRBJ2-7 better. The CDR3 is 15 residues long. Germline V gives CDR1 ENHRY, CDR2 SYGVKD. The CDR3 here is CAIRNSTGTVGEQYF. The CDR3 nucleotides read TGTGCCATCAGGAACTCGACAGGGACAGTCGGCGAGCAGTACTTC.

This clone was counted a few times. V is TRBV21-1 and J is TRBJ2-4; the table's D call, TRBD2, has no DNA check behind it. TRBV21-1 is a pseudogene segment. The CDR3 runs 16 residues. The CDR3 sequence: CASLSGGRAGKNIQYF. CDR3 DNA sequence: TGTGCCAGCCTCTCGGGGGGGAGGGCTGGCAAAAACATTCAGTACTTC.

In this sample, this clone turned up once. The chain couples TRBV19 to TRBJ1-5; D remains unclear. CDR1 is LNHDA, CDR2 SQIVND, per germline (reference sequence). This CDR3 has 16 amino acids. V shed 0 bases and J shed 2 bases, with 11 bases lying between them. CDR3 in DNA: TGTGCCAGTAGTATAGATCGGTGGAGGGGCAATCAGCCCCAGCATTTT. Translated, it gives CASSIDRWRGNQPQHF.

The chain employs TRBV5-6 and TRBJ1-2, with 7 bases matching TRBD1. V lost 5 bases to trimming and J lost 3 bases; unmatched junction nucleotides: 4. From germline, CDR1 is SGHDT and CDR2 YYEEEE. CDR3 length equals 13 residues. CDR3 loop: CASRVQGHYGYTF. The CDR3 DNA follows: TGTGCCAGCAGGGTACAGGGGCACTATGGCTACACCTTC.

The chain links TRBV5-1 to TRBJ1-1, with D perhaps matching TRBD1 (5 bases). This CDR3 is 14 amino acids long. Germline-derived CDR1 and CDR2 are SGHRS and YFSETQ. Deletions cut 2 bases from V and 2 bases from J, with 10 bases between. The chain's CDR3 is CASSLPTGNTEAFF. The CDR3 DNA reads TGCGCCAGCAGCTTACCTACAGGAAACACTGAAGCTTTCTTT.

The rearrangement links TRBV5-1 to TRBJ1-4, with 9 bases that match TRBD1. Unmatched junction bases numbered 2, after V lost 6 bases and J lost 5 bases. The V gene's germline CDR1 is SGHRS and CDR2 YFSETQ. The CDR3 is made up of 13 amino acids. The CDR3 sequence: CASKGQGNEKLFF. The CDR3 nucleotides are TGCGCCAGCAAAGGACAGGGGAATGAAAAACTGTTTTTT.

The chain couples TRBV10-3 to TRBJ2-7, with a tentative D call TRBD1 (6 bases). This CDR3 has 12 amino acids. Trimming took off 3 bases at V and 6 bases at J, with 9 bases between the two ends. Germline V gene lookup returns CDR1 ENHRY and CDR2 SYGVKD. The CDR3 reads CAISETGPEQYF. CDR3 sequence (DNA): TGTGCCATCAGTGAAACAGGGCCCGAGCAGTACTTC.

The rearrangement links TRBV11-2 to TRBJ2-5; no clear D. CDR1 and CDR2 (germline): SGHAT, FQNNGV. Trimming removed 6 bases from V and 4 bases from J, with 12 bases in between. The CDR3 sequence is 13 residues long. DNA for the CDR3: TGTGCCAGCAGGCTGTCACAACGAGAGACCCAGTACTTC. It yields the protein CASRLSQRETQYF.

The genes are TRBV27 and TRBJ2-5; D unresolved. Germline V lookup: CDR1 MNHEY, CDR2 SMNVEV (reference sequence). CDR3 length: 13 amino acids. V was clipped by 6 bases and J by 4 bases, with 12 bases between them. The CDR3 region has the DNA TGTGCCAGCAGCGCCCAATCGGGAGAGACCCAGTACTTC. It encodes CASSAQSGETQYF.

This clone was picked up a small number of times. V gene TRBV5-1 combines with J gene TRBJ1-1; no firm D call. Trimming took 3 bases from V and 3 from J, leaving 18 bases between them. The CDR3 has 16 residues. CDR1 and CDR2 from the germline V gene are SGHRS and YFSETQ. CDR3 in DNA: TGCGCCAGCAGCTCTGTGGGAGGGAGTGGGTACACTGAAGCTTTCTTT. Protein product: CASSSVGGSGYTEAFF.

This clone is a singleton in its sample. The CDR3 nucleotides are TGTGCCAGCAGCCCGTGGGACAGCCAAGAGACCCAGTACTTC. It is translated as CASSPWDSQETQYF. The chain is built from TRBV9 and TRBJ2-5; 7 positions agree with TRBD1. The ends lost 4 bases at V and 1 base at J; junction bases unmatched: 4. Germline CDR1 is SGDLS and CDR2 is YYNGEE. This CDR3 is built from 14 residues.

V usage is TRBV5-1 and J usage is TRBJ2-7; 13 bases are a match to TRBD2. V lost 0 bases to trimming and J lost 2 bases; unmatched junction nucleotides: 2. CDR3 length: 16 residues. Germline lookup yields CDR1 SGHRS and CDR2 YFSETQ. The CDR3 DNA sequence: TGCGCCAGCAGCTTGGGGGGGACTAGCGGGGCCTACGAGCAGTACTTC. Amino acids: CASSLGGTSGAYEQYF.

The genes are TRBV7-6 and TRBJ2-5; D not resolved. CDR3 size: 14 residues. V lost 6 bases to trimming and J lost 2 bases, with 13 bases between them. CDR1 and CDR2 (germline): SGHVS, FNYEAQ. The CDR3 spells CASSRRSRQETQYF. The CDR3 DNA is TGTGCCAGCAGTCGAAGGAGTCGGCAAGAGACCCAGTACTTC.

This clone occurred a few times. Here the CDR3 reads CASTLDRSQAFF. Here the CDR3 DNA reads TGTGCCAGCACCCTGGACAGGAGCCAAGCTTTCTTT. The chain couples TRBV5-4 to TRBJ1-1; TRBD1 matches at 7 bases. CDR3 length: 12 residues. V shed 6 bases and J 9 bases; nucleotides not matched to a gene: 8. The germline CDR1 and CDR2 sequences are SGHNT and YYREEE (reference sequence).

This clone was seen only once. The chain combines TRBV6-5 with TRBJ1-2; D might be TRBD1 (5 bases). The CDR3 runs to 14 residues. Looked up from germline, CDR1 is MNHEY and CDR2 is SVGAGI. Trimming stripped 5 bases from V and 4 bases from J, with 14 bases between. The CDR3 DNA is TGTGCCAGCAGTGAACAGCCGGGGGGCTATGGCTACACCTTC. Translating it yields CASSEQPGGYGYTF.

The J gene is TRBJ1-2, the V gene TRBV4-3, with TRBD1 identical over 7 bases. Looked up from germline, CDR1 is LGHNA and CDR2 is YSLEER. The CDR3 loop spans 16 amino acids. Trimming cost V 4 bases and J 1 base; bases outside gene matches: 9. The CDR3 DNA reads TGCGCCAGCAGCCGATTCGGGACAGCAAATAACTATGGCTACACCTTC. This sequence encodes CASSRFGTANNYGYTF.

The CDR3 region is CASSPYNSPLHF. The CDR3 DNA sequence: TGTGCCAGCAGCCCGTATAATTCACCCCTCCACTTT. This chain uses TRBV7-2 with TRBJ1-6; D ambiguous. The CDR3 is 12 amino acids. Looked up from germline, CDR1 is SGHTA and CDR2 is FQGNSA. V gave up 5 bases and J gave up 4 bases, with 3 bases separating them.

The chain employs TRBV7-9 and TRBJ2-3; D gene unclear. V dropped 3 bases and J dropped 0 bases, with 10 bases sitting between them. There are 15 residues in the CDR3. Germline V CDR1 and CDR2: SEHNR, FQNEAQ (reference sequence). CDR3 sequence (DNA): TGTGCCAGCAGCTTTGCTAGACCTAGCACAGATACGCAGTATTTT. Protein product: CASSFARPSTDTQYF.

The chain's CDR3 is CASSQSSGGNEQFF. In DNA form, the CDR3 reads TGTGCCAGCAGTCAATCAAGCGGAGGCAATGAGCAGTTCTTC. The rearrangement uses TRBV6-5 and TRBJ2-1; D might be TRBD2 (5 bases). V dropped 5 bases and J dropped 6 bases, with 14 bases sitting between them. Germline loops: CDR1 MNHEY, CDR2 SVGAGI. The CDR3 sequence is 14 residues long.

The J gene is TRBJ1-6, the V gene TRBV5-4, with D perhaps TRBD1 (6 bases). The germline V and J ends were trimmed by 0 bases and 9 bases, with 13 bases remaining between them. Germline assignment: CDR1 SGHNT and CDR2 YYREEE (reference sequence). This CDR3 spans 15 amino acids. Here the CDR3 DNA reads TGTGCCAGCAGCTTGGCCGGGGGGCCTGGTTCACCCCTCCACTTT. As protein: CASSLAGGPGSPLHF.

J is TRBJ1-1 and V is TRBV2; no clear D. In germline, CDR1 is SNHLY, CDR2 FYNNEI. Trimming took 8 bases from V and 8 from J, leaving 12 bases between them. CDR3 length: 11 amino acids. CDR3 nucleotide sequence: TGTGCCAGCTACCTGGGCCCAGAAGCTTTCTTT. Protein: CASYLGPEAFF. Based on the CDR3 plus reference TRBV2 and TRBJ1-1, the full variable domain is EPEVTQTPSHQVTQMGQEVILRCVPISNHLYFYWYRQILGQKVEFLVSFYNNEISEKSEIFDDQFSVERPDGSNFTLKIRSTKLEDSAMYFCASYLGPEAFFGQGTRLTVV.

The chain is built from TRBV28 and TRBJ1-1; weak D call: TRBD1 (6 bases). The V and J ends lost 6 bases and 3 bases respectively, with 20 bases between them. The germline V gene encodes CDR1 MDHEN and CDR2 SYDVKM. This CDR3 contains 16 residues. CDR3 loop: CASSPYTGLGDTEAFF. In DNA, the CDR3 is TGTGCCAGCAGCCCATATACAGGGTTAGGTGACACTGAAGCTTTCTTT.

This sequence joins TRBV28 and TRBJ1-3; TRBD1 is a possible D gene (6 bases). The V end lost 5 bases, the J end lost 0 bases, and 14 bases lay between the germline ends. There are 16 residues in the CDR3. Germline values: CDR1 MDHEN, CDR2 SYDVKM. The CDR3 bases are TGTGCCAGCAGTGTCTGGACAGCGAGCTCTGGAAACACCATATATTTT. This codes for CASSVWTASSGNTIYF.

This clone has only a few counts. The CDR3 coding sequence is TGTGCCAGCAGTTCCAGGGCAAGGGATAGTTCACCCCTCCACTTT. Translating it yields CASSSRARDSSPLHF. This chain links TRBV28 with TRBJ1-6; tentatively, D is TRBD1 (5 bases). Germline values: CDR1 MDHEN, CDR2 SYDVKM. The CDR3 spans 15 residues. The V and J ends lost 4 bases and 9 bases respectively, with 16 bases between them.

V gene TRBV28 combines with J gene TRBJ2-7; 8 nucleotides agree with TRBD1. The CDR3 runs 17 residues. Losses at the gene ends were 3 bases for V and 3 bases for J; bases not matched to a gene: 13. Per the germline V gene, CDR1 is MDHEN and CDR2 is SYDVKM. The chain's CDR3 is CASSFPFTGTGLYEQYF. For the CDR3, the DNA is TGTGCCAGCAGTTTTCCCTTCACCGGGACAGGCCTCTACGAGCAGTACTTC.